The rows below give T cell receptor beta chains drawn from one sample of a study of post-analysis software for immune sequencing data. From the PCR reads, TCRdb called clonotypes with MiXCR, one entry per CDR3 protein. The table lists roughly 800,000 distinct CDR3 sequences, 25% to 30% of them singletons. The sample was blood. These receptors were obtained from a girl under 18 with multiple sclerosis. The CDR3 runs from the conserved cysteine through the conserved F or W. A D gene is named only where the DNA matches it firmly. A clone size is listed for some rows: how often the clone was seen (once, few, many), or a class if it is expanded.

size	D	V	J	CDR3	DNA
.	.	TRBV20-1	TRBJ2-7	CSARVPGASYEQYF	TGCAGTGCTAGAGTGCCAGGAGCCAGCTACGAGCAGTACTTC
.	TRBD1	TRBV6-5	TRBJ1-6	CASSTGTGGISPLHF	TGTGCCAGCAGTACCGGGACAGGGGGCATTTCACCCCTCCACTTT
.	.	TRBV11-2	TRBJ1-1	CASSPGKFIRAALRNTEAFF	TGTGCCAGCAGCCCAGGCAAATTCATTAGGGCAGCCCTCAGGAACACTGAAGCTTTCTTT
.	.	TRBV29-1	TRBJ1-1	CSIKQGLGMNTEAFF	TGCAGCATAAAACAGGGTCTTGGGATGAACACTGAAGCTTTCTTT
.	.	TRBV7-2	TRBJ2-3	CAGSFGGSSSADTQYF	TGTGCCGGCAGCTTTGGGGGTAGTTCCAGCGCAGATACGCAGTATTTT
.	TRBD2	TRBV20-1	TRBJ2-5	CSATEGTSGQETQYF	TGCAGTGCGACGGAAGGGACTAGCGGCCAAGAGACCCAGTACTTC
few	.	TRBV4-1	TRBJ1-5	CASSQVINQPQHF	TGCGCCAGCAGCCAAGTAATAAATCAGCCCCAGCATTTT
few	TRBD1	TRBV5-1	TRBJ1-2	CASSLGLGQAYGYTF	TGCGCCAGCAGCTTGGGCCTTGGACAGGCGTATGGCTACACCTTC
.	TRBD1	TRBV6-5	TRBJ2-5	CASSQTGGRETQYF	TGTGCCAGCAGCCAAACAGGGGGCCGTGAGACCCAGTACTTC
.	.	TRBV20-1	TRBJ2-1	CSARDRQGIRGGRVFEQFF	TGCAGTGCTAGAGATCGTCAGGGGATCAGGGGAGGAAGGGTGTTTGAGCAGTTCTTC
few	.	TRBV12-3/TRBV12-4	TRBJ1-1	CASSFERNTEAFF	TGTGCCAGCAGTTTTGAGAGGAACACTGAAGCTTTCTTT
once	TRBD1	TRBV28	TRBJ1-2	CASSHGTGLGRGHTF	TGTGCCAGCAGCCATGGGACAGGGCTCGGTCGAGGCCACACCTTC
few	TRBD2	TRBV5-1	TRBJ2-7	CASSFGSSGSFYEQYF	TGCGCCAGCAGCTTCGGTAGTAGCGGGAGTTTCTACGAGCAGTACTTC
.	TRBD1	TRBV10-3	TRBJ1-2	CAIRPDRGLRGYTF	TGTGCCATCAGGCCGGACAGGGGGCTTCGGGGCTACACCTTC
.	.	TRBV29-1	TRBJ1-5	CGVARGPGQPQHF	TGCGGCGTTGCTCGGGGGCCCGGTCAGCCCCAGCATTTT
few	.	TRBV28	TRBJ2-5	CASTVDPIGTQYF	TGTGCCAGCACCGTCGACCCCATCGGGACCCAGTACTTC
few	.	TRBV7-9	TRBJ2-7	CASSRGGGGSNSYEQYF	TGTGCCAGCAGCAGGGGGGGTGGCGGGAGTAATTCTTACGAGCAGTACTTC
.	TRBD2	TRBV19	TRBJ2-1	CASSIGLAGSSEQFF	TGTGCCAGTAGTATCGGCCTAGCGGGTAGTTCAGAGCAGTTCTTC
few	.	TRBV29-1	TRBJ2-2	CSVSSTRSTGELFF	TGCAGCGTTTCCTCTACCAGAAGTACCGGGGAGCTGTTTTTT
.	TRBD2	TRBV10-2	TRBJ2-5	CASSDETSGIGETQYF	TGCGCCAGCAGTGACGAGACTAGCGGGATTGGAGAGACCCAGTACTTC
few	TRBD1	TRBV29-1	TRBJ1-1	CSVAGGLTNTEAFF	TGCAGCGTGGCAGGGGGGCTTACGAACACTGAAGCTTTCTTT
.	.	TRBV6-1	TRBJ2-4	CASSLYYLSGQETLYF	TGTGCCAGCAGTCTATACTACCTCAGCGGCCAAGAGACCCTGTACTTC
few	.	TRBV5-5	TRBJ2-1	CASSFSRDNEQFF	TGTGCCAGCAGCTTTAGCCGGGACAATGAGCAGTTCTTC
.	.	TRBV20-1	TRBJ2-5	CSARDLARDLETQYF	TGCAGTGCTAGAGATCTGGCCAGGGACTTAGAGACCCAGTACTTC
few	.	TRBV4-3	TRBJ1-2	CASSQDAGMGGYTF	TGCGCCAGCAGCCAAGATGCAGGGATGGGAGGCTACACCTTC
.	.	TRBV2	TRBJ2-1	CASIGQLEVGSNNEQFF	TGTGCCAGCATCGGTCAACTGGAGGTGGGGTCCAACAATGAGCAGTTCTTC
.	.	TRBV4-3	TRBJ2-1	CASSRMQGCREQFF	TGCGCCAGCAGCCGGATGCAGGGTTGTAGGGAGCAGTTCTTC
once	.	TRBV20-1	TRBJ1-1	CSASPRLRGGTEAFF	TGCAGTGCCTCGCCCCGGCTCAGGGGAGGAACTGAAGCTTTCTTT
few	.	TRBV5-1	TRBJ2-3	CASSFSSLVTDTQYF	TGCGCCAGCAGCTTTTCATCGCTAGTCACAGATACGCAGTATTTT